This T cell receptor beta chain was identified in a study of blood T cell repertoires in COVID-19. On the study more broadly: The samples span acute and convalescent COVID-19 from the United States, Italy and Spain. T cells, B-cell-depleted T cells, or PBMCs supplied cDNA or gDNA.

The CDR3 covers 16 residues. Germline lookup yields CDR1 LNHDA and CDR2 SQIVND (reference sequence). V lost 6 bases and J lost 0, with 17 bases in between. Data came from immunoSEQ multiplex PCR; TCRdb stores just in-frame clones and leaves some out. The top ten hold around 10% of the sample, which has about 52,000 clones, about 79% seen once. Seattle patient enrollment occurred during active infection, with longitudinal follow-up thereafter. The source material was peripheral blood. The chain is built from TRBV19 and TRBJ1-1; the D gene is possibly TRBD1 (6 bases). This receptor was taken from a man older than 75 with COVID-19, enrolled during active disease. The CDR3 loop reads CASRGTPTGMNTEAFF. Here the CDR3 DNA reads TGTGCCAGTAGGGGGACACCAACGGGCATGAACACTGAAGCTTTCTTT.